One sample yielded the 12 T cell receptor beta chains listed below, sequenced in a study of T cells in Graves' hyperthyroidism and ophthalmopathy (dated by TCRdb to about 2019). Receptor libraries were prepared by multiplex PCR. The sequencer listed for this sample is Illumina HiSeq 2000. The TCR beta CDR3 regions were amplified from the RNA transcripts. The TCR CDR3 was subjected to a first round of RT-PCR using the HTBI primer set and the Qiagen OneStep RT-PCR kit. TCRdb applied fastp at Q25 and MiXCR to the public reads, then kept only in-frame beta chains. For every CDR3 protein sequence, its rows merge into one entry that carries the most common genes and DNA. For this sample the table gives about 560,000 distinct CDR3 sequences, of which around 42% were detected only once. Approximately 8.2% of the sample is taken by the ten largest. Sequenced material: peripheral blood or thyroid tissue (not recorded which). All receptors derive from a woman aged 18 to 35 with Graves' hyperthyroidism. Donor details come from another sample of the same person, matched by shared clones.

The V and J genes are TRBV29-1 and TRBJ2-5, with 9 bases lining up with TRBD1. Trimming cost V 3 bases and J 5 bases; bases outside gene matches: 7. The length of the CDR3 is 14 residues. CDR1 is SQVTM, CDR2 ANQGSEA, per germline. CDR3 in DNA: TGCAGCGTTGAGCGGACAGGGGATGGGGAGACCCAGTACTTC. The encoded protein is CSVERTGDGETQYF. Full variable domain (remainder filled in from reference TRBV29-1 and TRBJ2-5): SAVISQKPSRDICQRGTSLTIQCQVDSQVTMMFWYRQQPGQSLTLIATANQGSEATYESGFVIDKFPISRPNLTFSTLTVSNMSPEDSSIYLCSVERTGDGETQYFGPGTRLLVL.

This clonotype was observed at least ten times. V is TRBV15 and J is TRBJ2-6, with D tentatively TRBD1 (6 bases). Germline V lookup: CDR1 LNHNV, CDR2 YYDKDF (reference sequence). V was clipped by 5 bases and J by 4 bases, with 12 bases between them. This CDR3 has 15 residues. CDR3 DNA: TGTGCCACCAGCTTCAGGGGTTCCGGGGCCAACGTCCTGACTTTC. Its translation is CATSFRGSGANVLTF.

Details on this clonotype: A read error may be the cause here, since a much bigger clone is one base away. The V call is TRBV14, the J call TRBJ1-2; 10 nucleotides agree with TRBD1. Per the germline V gene, CDR1 is SGHDN and CDR2 is FVKESK. This CDR3 has 16 amino acids. The ends lost 4 bases at V and 7 bases at J; junction bases unmatched: 12. CDR3 protein: CASSPLTGGASFGYTF. The CDR3 region has the DNA TGTGCCAGCAGCCCCTTGACAGGGGGCGCATCTTTTGGCTACACCTTC.

This chain uses TRBV20-1 with TRBJ2-7, with 11 bases identical to TRBD2. Per germline, CDR1 DFQATT and CDR2 SNEGSKA (reference sequence). The CDR3 is made up of 15 amino acids. V was pared by 6 bases and J by 3 bases, with 10 bases of the junction left unmatched. CDR3 sequence (DNA): TGCAGTGCCCAGAGCCAGCTAGCGGGAGGCTACGAGCAGTACTTC. The encoded protein is CSAQSQLAGGYEQYF.

This clonotype was counted ten times or more. V gene TRBV10-3 combines with J gene TRBJ1-4; a weak D match, TRBD1 (6 bases). Germline V CDR1 and CDR2: ENHRY, SYGVKD. The V end was cut by 4 bases, the J end by 1 base, with 10 bases between. CDR3 length equals 15 residues. CDR3 sequence reads: CAISAGAETNEKLFF. The CDR3 DNA follows: TGTGCCATCAGTGCAGGGGCAGAAACTAATGAAAAACTGTTTTTT.

This clonotype was recorded only once. The chain combines TRBV29-1 with TRBJ1-1; D is unresolved. Per the germline V gene, CDR1 is SQVTM and CDR2 is ANQGSEA. The CDR3 covers 14 residues. With 0 bases removed from V and 5 bases from J, the gap between germline ends came to 13 bases. CDR3 in amino acids: CSVEDLVGRTEAFF. Written as DNA, the CDR3 is TGCAGCGTTGAAGACCTGGTGGGTCGGACTGAAGCTTTCTTT.

As regards this clonotype: A much larger clone is a single base away; this may be a read error. The V call is TRBV10-3, the J call TRBJ1-3; 7 bases are a match to TRBD1. The CDR3 covers 16 residues. Germline-derived CDR1 and CDR2 are ENHRY and SYGVKD. CDR3 sequence reads: CAINRQGPSSGNSIYF. In DNA form, the CDR3 reads TGTGCCATCAATCGACAGGGCCCTAGCTCTGGAAACAGCATATATTTT.

V is TRBV2 and J is TRBJ1-4, with D tentatively TRBD1 (5 bases). V lost 5 bases and J 7 bases, leaving 14 bases between the germline ends. Germline V gene data show CDR1 as SNHLY and CDR2 as FYNNEI. The CDR3 runs 14 residues. CDR3 sequence reads: CASSPGTNGEKLFF. CDR3 sequence (DNA): TGTGCCAGCAGTCCCGGGACGAATGGTGAAAAACTGTTTTTT.

This clonotype was seen a few times. The chain uses TRBV7-6 and TRBJ2-5; 12 bases align to TRBD2. V lost 6 bases to trimming and J lost 5 bases; unmatched junction nucleotides: 10. This CDR3 has 16 amino acids. The germline V gene encodes CDR1 SGHVS and CDR2 FNYEAQ. Here the CDR3 reads CASSDPLAGGPETQYF. CDR3 sequence (DNA): TGTGCCAGCAGTGACCCTCTAGCGGGAGGGCCGGAGACCCAGTACTTC.

The gene calls are TRBV25-1 and TRBJ1-2, with a tentative D call TRBD1 (5 bases). The ends were cut back, 5 bases at V and 7 bases at J, with 8 bases in the middle. Germline CDR1 is MGHDK and CDR2 is SYGVNS. This CDR3 spans 11 amino acids. CDR3 region: CASSSGTGYTF. The DNA of the CDR3 is TGTGCCAGCAGTTCAGGGACTGGCTACACCTTC.

Only one count was recorded for this clonotype. Mismatch with germline at one junction end may stem from a read error. The gene calls are TRBV9 and TRBJ2-7; TRBD2 might be the D (6 bases). The CDR3 consists of 16 residues. Looked up from germline, CDR1 is SGDLS and CDR2 is YYNGEE. CDR3 nucleotides: TGTGCCAGCAGCGTAGGGCGGGGCGATTCCGCCTACGGGCAGTACTTC. Its translation is CASSVGRGDSAYGQYF.

Only a few counts were recorded for this clonotype. This chain links TRBV11-2 with TRBJ1-5; maybe TRBD1 (6 bases). The CDR3 extends over 13 amino acids. The germline V gene encodes CDR1 SGHAT and CDR2 FQNNGV. Trimming left V 4 bases short and J 6 bases short, with 10 bases between. Here the CDR3 DNA reads TGTGCCAGCAGCTCTTCACAGGGTCAGCCCCAGCATTTT. Amino acids: CASSSSQGQPQHF.